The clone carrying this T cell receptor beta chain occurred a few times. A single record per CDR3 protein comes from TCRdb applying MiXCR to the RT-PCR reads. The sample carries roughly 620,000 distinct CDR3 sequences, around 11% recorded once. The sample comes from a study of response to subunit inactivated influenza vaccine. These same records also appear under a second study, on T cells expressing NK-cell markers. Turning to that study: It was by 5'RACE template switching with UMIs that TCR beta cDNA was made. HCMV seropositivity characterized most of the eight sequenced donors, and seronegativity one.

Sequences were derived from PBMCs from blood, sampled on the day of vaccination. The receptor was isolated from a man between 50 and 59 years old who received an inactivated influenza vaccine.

DNA for the CDR3: TGTGCCAGCAGTTTAGTGGGGGCAGGTGGCTACACCTTC. Residues: CASSLVGAGGYTF. V is TRBV12-3 or TRBV12-4 and J is TRBJ1-2; tentatively, D is TRBD1 (6 bases). The germline V and J ends were trimmed by 1 base and 7 bases, with 10 bases remaining between them. This CDR3 is built from 13 residues.